This TCR beta chain was recorded in a study of the immune and genomic landscape of osteosarcoma. As for the study in general: The cohort was enriched for poor-risk osteosarcoma.

Data came from immunoSEQ multiplex PCR; TCRdb stores just in-frame clones and leaves some out. The sample lists about 4,600 clones, less than 75% seen once, with approximately 16% in the top ten. As for this clone: Its antigen is currently unknown.

Germline assignment: CDR1 MNHNY and CDR2 SVGAGI (reference sequence). Trimming removed 2 bases from V and 3 bases from J, with 13 bases in between. The CDR3 totals 15 residues. The post-treatment osteosarcoma tumors were primary, local recurrence or metastasis specimens from poor-prognosis patients. Study-wide results and caveats: Productive clonality stayed low overall, though C3 exceeded C1.

This sequence was found in a human donor with osteosarcoma. Input material: osteosarcoma tumor tissue from the femur. This chain links TRBV6-6 with TRBJ1-2; a weak D match, TRBD1 (6 bases). CDR3: CASSYPQDRYYGYTF. In DNA, the CDR3 is TGTGCCAGCAGTTACCCCCAGGACAGATACTATGGCTACACCTTC.